The 32 T cell receptor beta chains below all came from one sample that was sequenced in a study of blood T cell repertoires in COVID-19. TCRdb's copy holds only in-frame clones and misses some; the assay was immunoSEQ multiplex PCR. This sample has a few hundred thousand clones, with approximately 86% found just once. Sequencing was performed on PBMCs or T cells enriched from blood (not recorded which). These receptors were taken from a man aged 18 to 29 with acute COVID-19.

This clone appeared once. V and J are TRBV4-1 and TRBJ2-7; 8 nucleotides match TRBD2. The CDR3 has 15 amino acids. Germline CDR1 MGHRA, CDR2 YSYEKL. V shed 6 bases, J shed 3 bases, and the junction held 10 bases outside the gene matches. CDR3 sequence (DNA): TGCGCCAGCAGACGGGTTCTAGCGGGTTTCTACGAGCAGTACTTC. Protein product: CASRRVLAGFYEQYF.

The gene calls are TRBV4-2 and TRBJ1-5; D uncertain. Germline V gene sequence: CDR1 LGHNA, CDR2 YNFKEQ. The length of the CDR3 is 15 residues. Trimming took off 4 bases at V and 0 bases at J, with 10 bases between the two ends. In DNA, the CDR3 is TGTGCCAGCAGCCGAGAGACATATAGCAATCAGCCCCAGCATTTT. It encodes CASSRETYSNQPQHF.

The chain carries TRBV30 and TRBJ1-1, with 9 bases lining up with TRBD1. The CDR3 is 17 residues long. V dropped 0 bases and J dropped 5; count of bases not matched to a gene: 13. Per germline, CDR1 GTSNPN and CDR2 SVGIG (reference sequence). CDR3 protein: CAWSVGGTGYGRTEAFF. CDR3 DNA sequence: TGTGCCTGGAGTGTAGGGGGGACAGGGTATGGTCGGACTGAAGCTTTCTTT.

V and J are TRBV4-3 and TRBJ2-7, with D maybe TRBD1 (5 bases). The germline V gene encodes CDR1 LGHNA and CDR2 YSLEER. V lost 1 base, J lost 0 bases, and 13 bases lay in between. The CDR3 totals 16 residues. The CDR3 spells CASSQGTQGSSYEQYF. The CDR3 DNA follows: TGCGCCAGCAGCCAAGGAACGCAGGGAAGCTCCTACGAGCAGTACTTC.

This chain links TRBV16 with TRBJ1-4, with unresolved D. V was clipped by 0 bases and J by 1 base, with 6 bases between them. CDR1 and CDR2 from the germline V gene are KGHSY and FQNENV. The CDR3 length is 15 residues. Here the CDR3 DNA reads TGTGCCAGCAGCCAATCGGGAGTAACTAATGAAAAACTGTTTTTT. It is translated as CASSQSGVTNEKLFF.

The chain recombines TRBV6-2 or TRBV6-3 with TRBJ2-1, with 8 bases fitting TRBD1. V lost 0 bases to trimming and J lost 9 bases; unmatched junction nucleotides: 7. The germline gives CDR1 MNHEY, CDR2 SVGEGT. This CDR3 has 15 amino acids. The CDR3 sequence: CASSYSYTGGTEQFF. CDR3 DNA sequence: TGTGCCAGCAGTTACTCGTACACAGGGGGAACTGAGCAGTTCTTC.

The chain combines TRBV25-1 with TRBJ1-3; D ambiguous. Germline assignment: CDR1 MGHDK and CDR2 SYGVNS. V was clipped by 4 bases and J by 0 bases, with 4 bases between them. This CDR3 is 13 amino acids long. DNA for the CDR3: TGTGCCAGCAGTGTATCCTCTGGAAACACCATATATTTT. Its protein is CASSVSSGNTIYF.

The CDR3 region has the DNA TGTGCCAGCAGTGGGGGAGGCGGGCCTTCGAGGGATGAGCAGTTCTTC. It is translated as CASSGGGGPSRDEQFF. The gene calls are TRBV25-1 and TRBJ2-1; perhaps TRBD2 as D (6 bases). CDR1 and CDR2 from the germline V gene are MGHDK and SYGVNS. This CDR3 has 16 residues. V lost 4 bases to trimming and J lost 8 bases, with 21 bases between them.

The CDR3 loop is CASSLGPPRAYNEQFF. CDR3 sequence (DNA): TGTGCCAGCAGCTTAGGACCTCCGAGGGCCTACAATGAGCAGTTCTTC. The V gene is TRBV11-2, the J gene TRBJ2-1; a possible D gene is TRBD2 (5 bases). This CDR3 region has 16 residues. Per the germline V gene, CDR1 is SGHAT and CDR2 is FQNNGV. V was pared by 1 base and J by 2 bases, with 12 bases between.

V and J are TRBV15 and TRBJ2-3, with D possibly TRBD2 on 7 matching bases. Germline CDR1 LNHNV, CDR2 YYDKDF (reference sequence). V was shortened by 6 bases and J by 4 bases, with 11 bases between the two germline ends. CDR3 size: 13 residues. The CDR3 bases are TGTGCCACCAGAGGGGGGGCGGCAGATACGCAGTATTTT. This translates into CATRGGAADTQYF.

This chain uses TRBV28 with TRBJ2-5; tentative D call: TRBD1 (6 bases). V gave up 3 bases and J gave up 5 bases, with 10 bases separating them. CDR1 MDHEN and CDR2 SYDVKM come from the germline V gene. CDR3 size: 13 residues. The CDR3 sequence: CASSFTGSETQYF. CDR3 coding DNA: TGTGCCAGCAGTTTCACAGGGAGTGAGACCCAGTACTTC.

As DNA, the CDR3 is TGTGCCTGGAGTGTTTATGGGAGGGATGGCTACACCTTC. Amino acids: CAWSVYGRDGYTF. V gene TRBV30 combines with J gene TRBJ1-2; D gene unclear. V lost 0 bases and J lost 6, with 11 bases in between. This CDR3 spans 13 amino acids. Germline loops: CDR1 GTSNPN, CDR2 SVGIG (reference sequence).

V is TRBV19 and J is TRBJ2-5, with 12 positions matching TRBD2. Trimming took 3 bases from V and 5 from J; bases not matched to a gene: 10. Germline loops: CDR1 LNHDA, CDR2 SQIVND (reference sequence). The length of the CDR3 is 17 residues. CDR3 DNA sequence: TGTGCCAGTAGTATTTCGAGACTAGCGGGAGAGAAGGAGACCCAGTACTTC. The encoded protein is CASSISRLAGEKETQYF.

This clone appeared a single time. The rearrangement uses TRBV18 and TRBJ2-7; 11 bases align to TRBD1. The CDR3 covers 15 residues. Losses at the gene ends were 4 bases for V and 2 bases for J; bases not matched to a gene: 4. Germline V gene lookup returns CDR1 KGHSH and CDR2 LQKENI. The CDR3 DNA sequence: TGTGCCAGCTCACGGGGGACAGGGGGTACCTACGAGCAGTACTTC. Translating gives CASSRGTGGTYEQYF.

V and J are TRBV6-5 and TRBJ2-7; D perhaps matches TRBD2 (7 bases). This CDR3 contains 15 residues. Looked up from germline, CDR1 is MNHEY and CDR2 is SVGAGI. The V end lost 1 base, the J end lost 2 bases, and 12 bases lay between the germline ends. The CDR3 DNA reads TGTGCCAGCAGTTACTTTGCGGGGGCGACCTACGAGCAGTACTTC. Protein sequence: CASSYFAGATYEQYF.

The chain links TRBV19 to TRBJ1-1, with D perhaps matching TRBD1 (5 bases). With 4 bases removed from V and 1 base from J, the gap between germline ends came to 10 bases. Germline V gives CDR1 LNHDA, CDR2 SQIVND (reference sequence). CDR3 length equals 14 residues. CDR3 in DNA: TGTGCCAGTAGTACTTGGGGCGGGAACACTGAAGCTTTCTTT. Its protein product is CASSTWGGNTEAFF.

The gene calls are TRBV4-1 and TRBJ1-1, with D hard to call. The CDR3 runs to 14 residues. Trimming shortened V by 3 bases and J by 3 bases, and 11 bases separated the two germline ends. Per the germline V gene, CDR1 is MGHRA and CDR2 is YSYEKL. CDR3 bases: TGCGCCAGCAGCCATGCCCAGTCCCACACTGAAGCTTTCTTT. Protein sequence: CASSHAQSHTEAFF.

The V call is TRBV29-1, the J call TRBJ2-6, with D unresolved. The germline V gene encodes CDR1 SQVTM and CDR2 ANQGSEA. V was trimmed by 6 bases and J by 1 base, leaving 19 bases between them. This CDR3 comprises 17 residues. CDR3 bases: TGCAGCGTCGCGCAGGCCTTGCAGATATCTGGGGCCAACGTCCTGACTTTC. Amino acid sequence: CSVAQALQISGANVLTF. Variable domain in full (rest from reference TRBV29-1 and TRBJ2-6): SAVISQKPSRDICQRGTSLTIQCQVDSQVTMMFWYRQQPGQSLTLIATANQGSEATYESGFVIDKFPISRPNLTFSTLTVSNMSPEDSSIYLCSVAQALQISGANVLTFGAGSRLTVL.

The genes are TRBV18 and TRBJ2-5; TRBD1 matches at 7 bases. Trimming at V came to 2 bases and at J to 4 bases, leaving 10 bases not matched to a gene. Looked up from germline, CDR1 is KGHSH and CDR2 is LQKENI. The CDR3 extends over 16 amino acids. CDR3 residues: CASSPNRGSGGETQYF. In DNA form, the CDR3 reads TGTGCCAGCTCACCAAACAGAGGGTCAGGGGGAGAGACCCAGTACTTC.

The CDR3 nucleotides read TGTGCCAGCTCACCTATTGGAATAGCGGACAACACCGGGGAGCTGTTTTTT. Protein: CASSPIGIADNTGELFF. The rearrangement uses TRBV18 and TRBJ2-2; possible D gene TRBD2, 6 bases. V dropped 3 bases and J dropped 2 bases, with 16 bases sitting between them. The CDR3 has 17 amino acids. Germline lookup yields CDR1 KGHSH and CDR2 LQKENI.

The J gene is TRBJ2-7, the V gene TRBV9, with 8 bases lining up with TRBD2. With 0 bases clipped from V and 6 bases from J, the junction kept 11 bases outside the gene matches. CDR3 length: 16 amino acids. The germline CDR1 and CDR2 sequences are SGDLS and YYNGEE. The CDR3 DNA reads as TGTGCCAGCAGCGTAGGGGGACTAGTGAAATTATCCGAGCAGTACTTC. Translation gives CASSVGGLVKLSEQYF.

This chain joins TRBV7-9 and TRBJ1-5; D is possibly TRBD1 (5 bases). V lost 2 bases and J 1 base, leaving 12 bases between the germline ends. Germline V lookup: CDR1 SEHNR, CDR2 FQNEAQ (reference sequence). The CDR3 consists of 16 residues. The CDR3 DNA reads TGTGCCAGCAGCTTATGGAGGGGCGAGAGCAATCAGCCCCAGCATTTT. Translated: CASSLWRGESNQPQHF. The full variable domain, completed using reference TRBV7-9 and TRBJ1-5, is DTGVSQNPRHKITKRGQNVTFRCDPISEHNRLYWYRQTLGQGPEFLTYFQNEAQLEKSRLLSDRFSAERPKGSFSTLEIQRTEQGDSAMYLCASSLWRGESNQPQHFGDGTRLSIL.

V is TRBV6-5 and J is TRBJ2-1, with 7 bases matching TRBD1. V shed 6 bases, J shed 3 bases, and the junction held 5 bases outside the gene matches. CDR3 length: 14 amino acids. The V gene's germline CDR1 is MNHEY and CDR2 SVGAGI. The CDR3 nucleotides read TGTGCCAGCAGGGCAGGGGACAGCTACAATGAGCAGTTCTTC. Residues: CASRAGDSYNEQFF.

This clone was counted a single time. V and J are TRBV3-1 (or the pseudogene TRBV3-2) and TRBJ1-3; D might be TRBD1 (5 bases). CDR1 is LGHDT, CDR2 YNNKEL, per germline (reference sequence). The CDR3 sequence is 15 residues long. Trimming took 3 bases from V and 0 from J, leaving 9 bases between them. The CDR3 coding sequence is TGTGCCAGCAGCCATGATCAGGGCTCTGGAAACACCATATATTTT. It translates to CASSHDQGSGNTIYF.

This chain joins TRBV10-3 and TRBJ1-1; D remains unclear. Looked up from germline, CDR1 is ENHRY and CDR2 is SYGVKD. Trimming pared 5 bases from V and 0 bases from J, leaving 10 bases between. This CDR3 spans 14 amino acids. CDR3 in amino acids: CAISQGLLNTEAFF. As DNA, the CDR3 is TGTGCCATCAGTCAAGGACTACTGAACACTGAAGCTTTCTTT.

This chain joins TRBV29-1 and TRBJ1-1; perhaps TRBD1 as D (5 bases). This CDR3 contains 14 residues. V dropped 7 bases and J dropped 1 base, with 16 bases sitting between them. Looked up from germline, CDR1 is SQVTM and CDR2 is ANQGSEA. The CDR3 loop reads CSAPTETSNTEAFF. The CDR3 DNA follows: TGCAGCGCCCCGACAGAGACCTCGAACACTGAAGCTTTCTTT.

The gene calls are TRBV30 and TRBJ1-1, with TRBD1 as a possible D gene (5 bases). The CDR3 covers 10 residues. The germline V and J ends were trimmed by 5 bases and 7 bases, with 8 bases remaining between them. Germline-derived CDR1 and CDR2 are GTSNPN and SVGIG (reference sequence). CDR3 nucleotides: TGTGCCTGGGGGGACTATGAAGCTTTCTTT. Protein sequence: CAWGDYEAFF.

J is TRBJ1-2 and V is TRBV5-3, with D perhaps matching TRBD1 (6 bases). TRBV5-3 counts as an open reading frame of uncertain function. V lost 4 bases and J lost 3, with 10 bases in between. The CDR3 is 13 residues long. Here the CDR3 reads CARSLDRHYGYTF. Written as DNA, the CDR3 is TGTGCCAGAAGCCTGGACAGACACTATGGCTACACCTTC.

This chain uses TRBV28 with TRBJ1-1; D is unresolved. Trimming took off 2 bases at V and 4 bases at J, with 8 bases between the two ends. The CDR3 runs 13 residues. CDR1 is MDHEN, CDR2 SYDVKM, per germline. The chain's CDR3 is CASSLEGITEAFF. The DNA of the CDR3 is TGTGCCAGCAGTTTAGAGGGAATCACTGAAGCTTTCTTT.

This chain joins TRBV7-2 and TRBJ1-5; a weak D match, TRBD1 (6 bases). This CDR3 region has 14 residues. Trimming left V 1 base short and J 4 bases short, with 8 bases between. The germline V gene encodes CDR1 SGHTA and CDR2 FQGNSA. The CDR3 region has the DNA TGTGCCAGCAGCTTAGGGCAGGGGAATCAGCCCCAGCATTTT. Translation gives CASSLGQGNQPQHF.

This clone was counted a single time. The J gene is TRBJ2-3, the V gene TRBV3-1 (or the pseudogene TRBV3-2); 11 bases fit TRBD2. Trimming at V came to 1 base and at J to 0 bases, leaving 9 bases not matched to a gene. Per the germline V gene, CDR1 is LGHDT and CDR2 is YNNKEL (reference sequence). The CDR3 has 19 residues. The CDR3 here is CASSQAMSSGRTSTDTQYF. The CDR3, as DNA: TGTGCCAGCAGCCAAGCCATGTCTAGCGGGAGGACCAGCACAGATACGCAGTATTTT.

The CDR3 protein is CASSQVADTYEQYF. The CDR3 bases are TGCGCCAGCAGCCAAGTAGCGGATACCTACGAGCAGTACTTC. This chain uses TRBV4-1 with TRBJ2-7; TRBD2 might be the D (6 bases). Germline V gene data show CDR1 as MGHRA and CDR2 as YSYEKL. The CDR3 contains 14 residues. V shed 1 base and J shed 2 bases, with 9 bases lying between them.